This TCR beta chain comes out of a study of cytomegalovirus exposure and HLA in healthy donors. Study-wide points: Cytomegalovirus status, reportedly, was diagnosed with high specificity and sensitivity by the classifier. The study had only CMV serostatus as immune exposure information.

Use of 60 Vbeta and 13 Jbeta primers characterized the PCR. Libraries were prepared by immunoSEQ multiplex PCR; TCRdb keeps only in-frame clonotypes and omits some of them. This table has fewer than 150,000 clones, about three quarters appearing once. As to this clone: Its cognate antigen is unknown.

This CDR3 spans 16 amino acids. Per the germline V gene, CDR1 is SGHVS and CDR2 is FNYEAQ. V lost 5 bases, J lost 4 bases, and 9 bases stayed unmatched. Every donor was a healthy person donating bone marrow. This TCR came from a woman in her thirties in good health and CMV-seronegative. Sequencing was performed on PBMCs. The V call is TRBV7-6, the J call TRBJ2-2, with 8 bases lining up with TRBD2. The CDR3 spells CASSPGAGGLTGELFF. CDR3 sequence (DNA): TGTGCCAGCAGCCCAGGTGCGGGAGGACTCACCGGGGAGCTGTTTTTT.